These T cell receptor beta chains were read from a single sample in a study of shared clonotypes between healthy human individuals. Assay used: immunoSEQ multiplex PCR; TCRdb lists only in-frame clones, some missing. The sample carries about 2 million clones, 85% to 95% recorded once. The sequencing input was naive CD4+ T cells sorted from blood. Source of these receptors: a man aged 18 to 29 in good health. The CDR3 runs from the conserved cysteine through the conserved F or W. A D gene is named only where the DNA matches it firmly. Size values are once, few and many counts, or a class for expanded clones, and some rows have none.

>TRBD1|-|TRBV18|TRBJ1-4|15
CASSPRGQGSEKLFF
TGTGCCAGCTCACCACGAGGACAGGGGTCTGAAAAACTGTTTTTT
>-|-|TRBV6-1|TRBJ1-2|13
CASSEHKIRGYTF
TGTGCCAGCAGTGAGCACAAAATCCGAGGCTACACCTTC
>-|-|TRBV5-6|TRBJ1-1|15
CASSLIGTGNTEAFF
TGTGCCAGCAGCTTAATAGGCACAGGCAACACTGAAGCTTTCTTT
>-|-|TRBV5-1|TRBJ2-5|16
CASSLTGLQFQETQYF
TGCGCCAGCAGCTTGACCGGGTTACAGTTCCAAGAGACCCAGTACTTC
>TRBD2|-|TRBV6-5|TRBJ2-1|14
CASRGLAGANEQFF
TGTGCCAGCAGGGGACTAGCGGGGGCCAATGAGCAGTTCTTC
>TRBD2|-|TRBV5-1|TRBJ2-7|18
CASSSTGLAGAPPYEQYF
TGCGCCAGCAGCTCAACGGGACTAGCGGGGGCCCCCCCCTACGAGCAGTACTTC
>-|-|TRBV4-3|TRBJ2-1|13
CASSQELDNEQFF
TGCGCCAGCAGCCAAGAACTGGACAATGAGCAGTTCTTC
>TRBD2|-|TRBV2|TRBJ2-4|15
CASNPGGPAKNIQYF
TGTGCCAGCAATCCGGGAGGGCCGGCCAAAAACATTCAGTACTTC
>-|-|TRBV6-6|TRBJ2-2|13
CASSYLGTGELFF
TGTGCCAGCAGTTATCTGGGCACCGGGGAGCTGTTTTTT
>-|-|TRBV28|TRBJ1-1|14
CASSLQGSSTEAFF
TGTGCCAGCAGTTTACAGGGGAGTAGCACTGAAGCTTTCTTT
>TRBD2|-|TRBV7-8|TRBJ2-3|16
CASRLAGASSTDTQYF
TGTGCCAGCAGGTTAGCGGGGGCTTCTAGCACAGATACGCAGTATTTT
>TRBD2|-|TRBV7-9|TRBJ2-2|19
CASSLAFSGRDQYTGELFF
TGTGCCAGCAGCTTAGCGTTTAGCGGGAGGGACCAATACACCGGGGAGCTGTTTTTT
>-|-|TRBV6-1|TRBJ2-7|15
CASSPSLGGVYEQYF
TGTGCCAGCAGTCCCTCTTTAGGGGGGGTCTACGAGCAGTACTTC
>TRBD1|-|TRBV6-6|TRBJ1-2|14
CASRPGQGFYGYTF
TGTGCCAGCAGGCCGGGACAGGGTTTCTATGGCTACACCTTC
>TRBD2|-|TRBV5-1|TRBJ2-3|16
CASSSSSGGYSDTQYF
TGCGCCAGCAGCTCCTCTAGCGGGGGGTACTCAGATACGCAGTATTTT
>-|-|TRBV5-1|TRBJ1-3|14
CASSSAKSGNTIYF
TGCGCCAGCAGCTCGGCTAAATCTGGAAACACCATATATTTT
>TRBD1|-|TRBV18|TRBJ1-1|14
CASSDRGRNTEAFF
TGTGCCAGCTCAGACAGGGGCCGGAACACTGAAGCTTTCTTT
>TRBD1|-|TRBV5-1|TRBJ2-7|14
CASMRDRGFGEQYF
TGCGCCAGCATGCGCGACAGGGGATTCGGCGAGCAGTACTTC
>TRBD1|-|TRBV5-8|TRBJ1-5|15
CASRRTGSFNQPQHF
TGTGCCAGCAGGAGGACAGGGAGCTTCAATCAGCCCCAGCATTTT
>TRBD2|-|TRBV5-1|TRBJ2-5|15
CASSLGRVPGGTQYF
TGCGCCAGCAGCTTGGGCCGGGTCCCGGGGGGGACCCAGTACTTC
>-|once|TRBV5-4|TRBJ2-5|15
CASSLVLGSSETQYF
TGTGCCAGCAGCTTGGTGCTCGGGAGTTCAGAGACCCAGTACTTC
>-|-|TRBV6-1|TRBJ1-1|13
CATMNWGNTEAFF
TGTGCCACCATGAATTGGGGGAACACTGAAGCTTTCTTT
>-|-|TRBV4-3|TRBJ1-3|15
CASSQVVNSGNTIYF
TGCGCCAGCAGCCAAGTGGTCAACAGCGGAAACACCATATATTTT
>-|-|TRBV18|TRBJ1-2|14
CASSPLGGDYGYTF
TGTGCCAGCTCACCTTTAGGGGGTGACTATGGCTACACCTTC
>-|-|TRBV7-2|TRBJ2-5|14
CASSRDIIQETQYF
TGTGCCAGCAGCCGGGACATAATTCAAGAGACCCAGTACTTC
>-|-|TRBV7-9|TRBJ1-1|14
CASSPKGRGTEAFF
TGTGCCAGCAGCCCCAAGGGGAGGGGGACTGAAGCTTTCTTT
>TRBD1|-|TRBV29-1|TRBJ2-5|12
CSVDRGSETQYF
TGCAGCGTCGACAGGGGGTCGGAGACCCAGTACTTC
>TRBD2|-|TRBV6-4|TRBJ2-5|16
CASSDSKLAGGETQYF
TGTGCCAGCAGTGACTCGAAACTAGCGGGAGGGGAGACCCAGTACTTC
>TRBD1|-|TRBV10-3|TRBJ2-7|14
CAISGTGQPYEQYF
TGTGCCATCAGTGGGACAGGCCAACCCTACGAGCAGTACTTC
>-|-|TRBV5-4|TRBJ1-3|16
CASSLGGLNSGNTIYF
TGTGCCAGCAGCTTAGGGGGACTCAACTCTGGAAACACCATATATTTT
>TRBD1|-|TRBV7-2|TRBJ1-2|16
CASSLSGTGEVYGYTF
TGTGCCAGCAGCTTATCTGGGACAGGGGAGGTCTATGGCTACACCTTC
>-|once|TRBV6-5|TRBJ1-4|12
CASSWGGEKLFF
TGTGCCAGCAGTTGGGGAGGCGAAAAACTGTTTTTT
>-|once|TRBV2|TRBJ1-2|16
CASTIEGLEINYGYTF
TGTGCCAGCACTATAGAAGGCCTAGAAATTAACTATGGCTACACCTTC
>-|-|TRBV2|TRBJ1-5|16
CASSSPRTGHYQPQHF
TGTGCCAGCAGTTCGCCCAGAACAGGTCATTATCAGCCCCAGCATTTT
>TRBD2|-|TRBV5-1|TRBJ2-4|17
CASSSDQAGFAKNIQYF
TGCGCCAGCAGCTCCGACCAAGCGGGGTTCGCCAAAAACATTCAGTACTTC
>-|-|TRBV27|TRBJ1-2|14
CASSFLAAPYGYTF
TGTGCCAGCAGTTTTCTCGCCGCACCCTATGGCTACACCTTC
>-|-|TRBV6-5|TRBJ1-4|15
CASSYFGGRGEKLFF
TGTGCCAGCAGTTACTTTGGGGGGCGAGGCGAAAAACTGTTTTTT
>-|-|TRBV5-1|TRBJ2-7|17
CASSLRVRSAGSDEQYF
TGCGCCAGCAGCTTGAGGGTAAGATCCGCGGGTTCCGACGAGCAGTACTTC
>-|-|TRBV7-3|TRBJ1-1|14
CASSLGTGNTEAFF
TGTGCCAGCAGCTTGGGTACGGGAAACACTGAAGCTTTCTTT
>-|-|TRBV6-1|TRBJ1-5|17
CASSGSTLQAGNQPQHF
TGTGCCAGCAGTGGGTCAACGCTCCAGGCGGGGAATCAGCCCCAGCATTTT
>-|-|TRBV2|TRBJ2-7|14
CASSGSNRVNEQYF
TGTGCCAGCAGTGGAAGTAATAGGGTGAACGAGCAGTACTTC
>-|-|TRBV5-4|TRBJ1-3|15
CASSLAGNSGNTIYF
TGTGCCAGCAGCTTGGCAGGGAACTCTGGAAACACCATATATTTT
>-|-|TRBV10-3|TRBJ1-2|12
CAIGSTNYGYTF
TGTGCCATTGGGAGTACTAACTATGGCTACACCTTC
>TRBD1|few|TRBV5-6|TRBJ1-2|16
CASSLMDRGQSYGYTF
TGTGCCAGCAGCTTGATGGACAGGGGGCAGAGCTATGGCTACACCTTC
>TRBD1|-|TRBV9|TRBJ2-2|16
CASSVGGQGSTGELFF
TGTGCCAGCAGCGTAGGCGGACAGGGGAGCACCGGGGAGCTGTTTTTT
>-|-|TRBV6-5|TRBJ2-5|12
CASLGQSETQYF
TGTGCCAGCCTAGGACAGAGTGAGACCCAGTACTTC
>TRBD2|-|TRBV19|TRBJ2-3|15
CASSTPAGGTDTQYF
TGTGCCAGTAGTACCCCAGCGGGGGGCACAGATACGCAGTATTTT
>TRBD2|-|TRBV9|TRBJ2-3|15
CASSVAGLVGDTQYF
TGTGCCAGCAGCGTTGCGGGACTAGTCGGAGATACGCAGTATTTT
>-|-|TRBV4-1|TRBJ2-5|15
CASRVQVGEWETQYF
TGCGCCAGCCGGGTTCAAGTAGGAGAATGGGAGACCCAGTACTTC
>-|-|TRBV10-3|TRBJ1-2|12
CAITGGDYGYTF
TGTGCCATCACCGGGGGCGACTATGGCTACACCTTC
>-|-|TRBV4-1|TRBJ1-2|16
CASSQTDGLANYGYTF
TGCGCCAGCAGCCAGACCGACGGTTTAGCTAACTATGGCTACACCTTC
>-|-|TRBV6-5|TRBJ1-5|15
CASSYVAGAGQPQHF
TGTGCCAGCAGTTACGTGGCAGGGGCAGGGCAGCCCCAGCATTTT
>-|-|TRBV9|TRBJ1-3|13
CAAQESSGNTIYF
TGTGCCGCACAAGAGAGCTCTGGAAACACCATATATTTT
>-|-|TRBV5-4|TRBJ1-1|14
CASSRTVMNTEAFF
TGTGCCAGCAGTAGGACAGTGATGAACACTGAAGCTTTCTTT
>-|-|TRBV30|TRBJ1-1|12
CAWGGRGAEAFF
TGTGCCTGGGGTGGTAGGGGTGCTGAAGCTTTCTTT
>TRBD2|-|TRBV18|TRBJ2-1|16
CASSPGLAGVHNEQFF
TGTGCCAGCTCACCAGGACTAGCGGGAGTCCACAATGAGCAGTTCTTC
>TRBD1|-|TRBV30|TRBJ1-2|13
CAWSRRGFHGYTF
TGTGCCTGGAGTCGCAGGGGGTTTCATGGCTACACCTTC
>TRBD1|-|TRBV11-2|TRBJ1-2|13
CASRPTGGHGYTF
TGTGCCAGCAGGCCCACAGGGGGGCATGGCTACACCTTC
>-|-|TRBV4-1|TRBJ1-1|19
CASSREELSQVFQGYEAFF
TGCGCCAGCAGCCGTGAAGAATTGAGCCAGGTTTTCCAGGGCTATGAAGCTTTCTTT
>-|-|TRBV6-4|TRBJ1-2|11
CASRGRDGYTF
TGTGCCAGCAGGGGACGGGATGGCTACACCTTC